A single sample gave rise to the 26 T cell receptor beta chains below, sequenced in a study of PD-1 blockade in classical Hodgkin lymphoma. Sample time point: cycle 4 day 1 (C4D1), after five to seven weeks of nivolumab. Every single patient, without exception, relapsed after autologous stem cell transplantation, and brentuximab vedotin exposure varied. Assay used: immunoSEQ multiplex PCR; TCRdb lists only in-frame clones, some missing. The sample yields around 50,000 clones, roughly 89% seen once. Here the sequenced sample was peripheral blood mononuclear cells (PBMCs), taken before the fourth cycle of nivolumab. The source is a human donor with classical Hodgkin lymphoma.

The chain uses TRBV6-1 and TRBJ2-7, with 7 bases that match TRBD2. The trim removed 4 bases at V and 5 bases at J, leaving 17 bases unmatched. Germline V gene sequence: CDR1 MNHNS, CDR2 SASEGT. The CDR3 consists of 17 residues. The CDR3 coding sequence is TGTGCCAGCAGTGTACGACCTTTGGCGGGAGACCCCCACGAGCAGTACTTC. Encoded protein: CASSVRPLAGDPHEQYF.

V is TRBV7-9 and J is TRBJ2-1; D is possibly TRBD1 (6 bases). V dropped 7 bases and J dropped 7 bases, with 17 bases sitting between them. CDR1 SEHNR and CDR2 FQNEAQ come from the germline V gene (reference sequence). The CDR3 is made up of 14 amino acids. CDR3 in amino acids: CASIFMQGQNEQFF. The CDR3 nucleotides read TGTGCCAGCATATTCATGCAGGGGCAAAATGAGCAGTTCTTC.

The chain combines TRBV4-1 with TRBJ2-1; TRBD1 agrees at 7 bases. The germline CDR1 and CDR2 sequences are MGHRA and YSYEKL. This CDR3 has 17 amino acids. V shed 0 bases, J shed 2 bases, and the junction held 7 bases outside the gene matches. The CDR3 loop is CASSQDHRGRTYNEQFF. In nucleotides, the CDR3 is TGCGCCAGCAGCCAAGACCACAGGGGAAGGACCTACAATGAGCAGTTCTTC.

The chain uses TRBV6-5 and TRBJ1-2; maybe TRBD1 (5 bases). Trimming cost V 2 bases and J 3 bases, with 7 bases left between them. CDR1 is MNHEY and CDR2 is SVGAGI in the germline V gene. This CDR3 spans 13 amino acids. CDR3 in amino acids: CASSYGGDYGYTF. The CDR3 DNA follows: TGTGCCAGCAGTTACGGGGGAGACTATGGCTACACCTTC.

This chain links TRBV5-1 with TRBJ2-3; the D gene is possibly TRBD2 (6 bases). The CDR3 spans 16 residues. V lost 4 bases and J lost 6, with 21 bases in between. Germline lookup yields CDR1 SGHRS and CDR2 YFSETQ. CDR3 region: CASSPPGARGDDTQYF. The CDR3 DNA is TGCGCCAGCAGCCCCCCCGGGGCGCGGGGAGATGATACGCAGTATTTT.

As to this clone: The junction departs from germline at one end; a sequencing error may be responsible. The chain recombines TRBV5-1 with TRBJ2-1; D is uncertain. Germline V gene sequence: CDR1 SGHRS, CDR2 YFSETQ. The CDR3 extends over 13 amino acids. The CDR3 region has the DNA TGCGCCAGCAGCCAATATTCCTACAATGAGCTGTTCTTC. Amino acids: CASSQYSYNELFF.

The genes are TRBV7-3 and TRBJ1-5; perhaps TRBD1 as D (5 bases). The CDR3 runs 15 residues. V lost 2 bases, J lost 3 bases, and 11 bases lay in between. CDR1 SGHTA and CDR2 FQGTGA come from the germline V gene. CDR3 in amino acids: CASSLFGGNNQPQHF. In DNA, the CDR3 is TGTGCCAGCAGCTTATTTGGGGGGAACAATCAGCCCCAGCATTTT.

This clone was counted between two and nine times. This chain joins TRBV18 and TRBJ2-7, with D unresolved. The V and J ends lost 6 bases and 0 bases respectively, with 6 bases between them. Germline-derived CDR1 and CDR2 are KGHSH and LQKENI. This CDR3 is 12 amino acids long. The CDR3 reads CASSASSYEQYF. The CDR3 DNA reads TGTGCCAGCTCGGCGAGCTCCTACGAGCAGTACTTC. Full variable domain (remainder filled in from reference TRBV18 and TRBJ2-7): NAGVMQNPRHLVRRRGQEARLRCSPMKGHSHVYWYRQLPEEGLKFMVYLQKENIIDESGMPKERFSAEFPKEGPSILRIQQVVRGDSAAYFCASSASSYEQYFGPGTRLTVT.

Written as DNA, the CDR3 is TGTGCCAGCAGCGTAGGACAGATATCTGGAAACACCATATATTTT. Protein sequence: CASSVGQISGNTIYF. The rearrangement joins TRBV9 to TRBJ1-3; weak D call: TRBD1 (5 bases). Germline CDR1 SGDLS, CDR2 YYNGEE. V shed 0 bases and J shed 1 base, with 8 bases lying between them. This CDR3 is 15 amino acids long.

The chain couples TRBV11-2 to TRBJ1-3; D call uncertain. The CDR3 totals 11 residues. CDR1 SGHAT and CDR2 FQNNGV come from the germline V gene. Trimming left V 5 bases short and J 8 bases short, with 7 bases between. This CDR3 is CASSQRDTIYF. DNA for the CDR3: TGTGCCAGCAGCCAACGGGACACCATATATTTT.

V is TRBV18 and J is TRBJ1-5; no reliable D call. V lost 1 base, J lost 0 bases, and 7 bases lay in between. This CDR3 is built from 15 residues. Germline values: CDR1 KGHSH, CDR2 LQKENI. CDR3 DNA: TGTGCCAGCTCACCACAAGGCGGTAGCAATCAGCCCCAGCATTTT. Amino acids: CASSPQGGSNQPQHF.

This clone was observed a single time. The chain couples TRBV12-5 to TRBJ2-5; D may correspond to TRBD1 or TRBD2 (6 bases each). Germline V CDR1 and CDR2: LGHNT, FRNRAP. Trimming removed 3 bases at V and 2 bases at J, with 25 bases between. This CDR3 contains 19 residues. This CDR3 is CASGFFWGAGLGQQETQYF. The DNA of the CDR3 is TGTGCTAGTGGTTTCTTCTGGGGGGCGGGTCTCGGGCAGCAAGAGACCCAGTACTTC.

The CDR3 here is CASSWGTSGRTDTQYF. In nucleotides, the CDR3 is TGCGCCAGCAGCTGGGGGACTAGCGGGAGAACAGATACGCAGTATTTT. The gene calls are TRBV5-1 and TRBJ2-3; TRBD2 matches 14 bases. The junction had 3 bases not matched to a gene; V was cut back by 3 bases and J by 3 bases. This CDR3 has 16 amino acids. Germline CDR1 and CDR2: SGHRS and YFSETQ.

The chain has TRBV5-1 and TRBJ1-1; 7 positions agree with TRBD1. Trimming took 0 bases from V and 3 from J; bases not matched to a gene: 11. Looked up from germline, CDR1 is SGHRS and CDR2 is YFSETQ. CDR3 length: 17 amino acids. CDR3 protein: CASSLGPRGTEDTEAFF. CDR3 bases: TGCGCCAGCAGCTTGGGGCCGAGGGGGACAGAGGACACTGAAGCTTTCTTT. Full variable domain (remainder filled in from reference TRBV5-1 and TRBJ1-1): KAGVTQTPRYLIKTRGQQVTLSCSPISGHRSVSWYQQTPGQGLQFLFEYFSETQRNKGNFPGRFSGRQFSNSRSEMNVSTLELGDSALYLCASSLGPRGTEDTEAFFGQGTRLTVV.

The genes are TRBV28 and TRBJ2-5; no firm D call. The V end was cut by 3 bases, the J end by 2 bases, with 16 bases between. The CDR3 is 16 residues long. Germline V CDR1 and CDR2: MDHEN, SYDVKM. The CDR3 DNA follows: TGTGCCAGCAGTTTTAATCCCCGGGCGGATCAAGAGACCCAGTACTTC. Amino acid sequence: CASSFNPRADQETQYF.

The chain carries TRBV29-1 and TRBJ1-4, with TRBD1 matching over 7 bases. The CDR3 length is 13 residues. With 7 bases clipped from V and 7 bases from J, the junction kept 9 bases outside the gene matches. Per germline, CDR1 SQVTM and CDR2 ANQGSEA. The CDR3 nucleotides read TGCAGCGGGCGTCAGGGGGGCGGTGAAAAACTGTTTTTT. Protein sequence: CSGRQGGGEKLFF.

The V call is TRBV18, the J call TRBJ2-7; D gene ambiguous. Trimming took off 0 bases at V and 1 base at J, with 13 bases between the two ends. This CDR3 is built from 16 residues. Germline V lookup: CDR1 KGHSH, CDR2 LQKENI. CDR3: CASSPPNYGRSYEQYF. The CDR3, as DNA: TGTGCCAGCTCACCACCTAACTATGGCAGATCCTACGAGCAGTACTTC.

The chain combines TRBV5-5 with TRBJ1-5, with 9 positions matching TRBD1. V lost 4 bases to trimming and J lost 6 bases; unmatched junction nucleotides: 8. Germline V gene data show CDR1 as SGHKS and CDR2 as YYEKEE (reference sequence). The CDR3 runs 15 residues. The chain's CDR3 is CASSQGQGIAQPQHF. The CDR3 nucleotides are TGTGCCAGCAGCCAAGGACAGGGGATAGCTCAGCCCCAGCATTTT.

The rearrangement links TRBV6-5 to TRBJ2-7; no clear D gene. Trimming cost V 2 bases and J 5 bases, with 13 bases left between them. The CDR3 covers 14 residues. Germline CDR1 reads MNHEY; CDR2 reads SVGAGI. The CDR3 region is CASSYRSEENEQYF. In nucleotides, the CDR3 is TGTGCCAGCAGTTACAGGTCAGAAGAGAACGAGCAGTACTTC.

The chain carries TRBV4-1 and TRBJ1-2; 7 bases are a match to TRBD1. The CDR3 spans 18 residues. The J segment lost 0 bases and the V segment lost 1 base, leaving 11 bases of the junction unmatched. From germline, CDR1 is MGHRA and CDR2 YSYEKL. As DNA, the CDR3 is TGCGCCAGCAGCCAAGTGAAGGGGGCGGGCGCAACTAACTATGGCTACACCTTC. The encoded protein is CASSQVKGAGATNYGYTF.

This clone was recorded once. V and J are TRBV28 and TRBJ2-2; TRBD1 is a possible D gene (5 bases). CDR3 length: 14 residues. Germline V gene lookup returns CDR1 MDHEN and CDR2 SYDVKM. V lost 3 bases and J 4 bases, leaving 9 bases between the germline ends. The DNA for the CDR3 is TGTGCCAGCAGTTTGACAGAGCCCACCGGGGAGCTGTTTTTT. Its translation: CASSLTEPTGELFF.

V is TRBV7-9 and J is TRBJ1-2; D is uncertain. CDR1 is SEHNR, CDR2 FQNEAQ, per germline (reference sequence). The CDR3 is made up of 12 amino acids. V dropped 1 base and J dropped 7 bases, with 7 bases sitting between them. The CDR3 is CASSLEAIGYTF. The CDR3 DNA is TGTGCCAGCAGCTTAGAGGCTATTGGCTACACCTTC.

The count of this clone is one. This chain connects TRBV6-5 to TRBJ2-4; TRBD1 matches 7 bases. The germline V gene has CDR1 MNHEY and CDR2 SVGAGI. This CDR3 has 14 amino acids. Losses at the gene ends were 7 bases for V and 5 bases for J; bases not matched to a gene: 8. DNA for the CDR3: TGTGCCAGCATTCCCCCGGGACAGCAAAACATTCAGTACTTC. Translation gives CASIPPGQQNIQYF.

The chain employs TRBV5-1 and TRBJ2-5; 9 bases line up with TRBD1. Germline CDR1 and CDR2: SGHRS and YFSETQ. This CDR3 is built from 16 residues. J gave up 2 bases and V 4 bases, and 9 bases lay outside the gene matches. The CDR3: CASSGTGLTIQETQYF. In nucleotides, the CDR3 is TGCGCCAGCAGCGGGACAGGGCTTACGATACAAGAGACCCAGTACTTC.

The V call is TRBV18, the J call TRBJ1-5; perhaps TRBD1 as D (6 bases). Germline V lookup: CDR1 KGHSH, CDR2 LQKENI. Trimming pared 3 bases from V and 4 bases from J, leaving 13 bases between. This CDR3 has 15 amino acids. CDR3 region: CASSPEDSSNQPQHF. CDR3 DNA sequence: TGTGCCAGCTCACCCGAGGACAGTTCGAATCAGCCCCAGCATTTT.

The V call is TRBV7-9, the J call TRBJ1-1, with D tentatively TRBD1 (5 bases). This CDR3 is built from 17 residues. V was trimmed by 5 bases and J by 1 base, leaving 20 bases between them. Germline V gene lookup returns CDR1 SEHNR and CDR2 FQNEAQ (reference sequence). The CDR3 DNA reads TGTGCCAGCAGCCTTAGGGACGGACGGGCATCGAACACTGAAGCTTTCTTT. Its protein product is CASSLRDGRASNTEAFF.